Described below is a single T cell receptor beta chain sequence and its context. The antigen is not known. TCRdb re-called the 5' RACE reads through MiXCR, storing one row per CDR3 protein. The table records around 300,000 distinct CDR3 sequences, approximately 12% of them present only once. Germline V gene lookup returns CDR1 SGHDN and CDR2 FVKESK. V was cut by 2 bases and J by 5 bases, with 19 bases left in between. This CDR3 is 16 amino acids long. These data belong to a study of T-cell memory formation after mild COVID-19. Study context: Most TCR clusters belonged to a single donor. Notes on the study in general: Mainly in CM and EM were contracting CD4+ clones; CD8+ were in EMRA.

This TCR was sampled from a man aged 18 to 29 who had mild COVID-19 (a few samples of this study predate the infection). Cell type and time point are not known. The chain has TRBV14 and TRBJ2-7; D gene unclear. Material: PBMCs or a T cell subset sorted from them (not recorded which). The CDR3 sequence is CASSQLRARHTHEQYF. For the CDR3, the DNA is TGTGCCAGCAGCCAATTGCGCGCGAGGCATACCCACGAGCAGTACTTC. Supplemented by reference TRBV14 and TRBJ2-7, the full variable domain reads EAGVTQFPSHSVIEKGQTVTLRCDPISGHDNLYWYRRVMGKEIKFLLHFVKESKQDESGMPNNRFLAERTGGTYSTLKVQPAELEDSGVYFCASSQLRARHTHEQYFGPGTRLTVT.